The clone carrying this T cell receptor (beta chain) was counted between two and nine times. Antigen unknown. This sample is drawn from a study of T cells in Graves' hyperthyroidism and ophthalmopathy. Study outcomes and limitations: Stable hyperthyroidism and ophthalmopathy were separated using 13 V-J signatures.

TCR beta CDR3 region amplification was performed from RNA transcripts. HTBI primers were used for first-round RT-PCR of the TCR CDR3. TCRdb called the multiplex PCR reads again in MiXCR, with one record for every CDR3 protein. The sample has some 400,000 distinct CDR3 sequences, approximately 15% seen once. Patients with uncontrolled infections, other autoimmune diseases, pregnancy or lactation were excluded. This CDR3 is 13 amino acids long. The V end was cut by 4 bases, the J end by 1 base, with 7 bases between. Looked up from germline, CDR1 is SNHLY and CDR2 is FYNNEI. This sequence joins TRBV2 and TRBJ1-1, with unresolved D. This clonotype was obtained from a woman aged 55-69 years with Graves' hyperthyroidism. Sequences were obtained from blood. The CDR3 coding sequence is TGTGCCAGCAGTGTCCTATCGAACACTGAAGCTTTCTTT. Translation: CASSVLSNTEAFF.